This is a list of T cell receptor beta chains from one sample in a study of blood T cell repertoires in COVID-19. Here immunoSEQ multiplex PCR was the method, and the copy in TCRdb shows in-frame clones only, minus some. The repertoire includes 200,000 to 300,000 clones, 80% to 90% of them detected once, and around 7.2% sits in the top ten. Sequences were obtained from peripheral blood. The receptors were gathered from an elderly woman with COVID-19, enrolled during active disease. Both conserved end residues are part of each CDR3. D genes are given only for firm matches. Clone size appears in some rows only: once, few, many, or a class for an expanded clone.

d_call	v_call	cdr3_length	j_call	clone_size	cdr3_aa	cdr3_nt
TRBD1	TRBV4-2	17	TRBJ1-5	.	CASSQRAETGSNQPQHF	TGTGCCAGCAGCCAGAGGGCGGAGACAGGGAGCAATCAGCCCCAGCATTTT
TRBD2	TRBV5-1	16	TRBJ2-5	.	CASSHSGGGGQETQYF	TGCGCCAGCAGTCACTCTGGCGGGGGAGGCCAAGAGACCCAGTACTTC
.	TRBV5-1	15	TRBJ2-1	.	CASSFRESSYNEQFF	TGCGCCAGCAGCTTCCGGGAGAGCTCCTACAATGAGCAGTTCTTC
TRBD1	TRBV12-5	15	TRBJ2-5	once	CASGPTGGAFETQYF	TGTGCTAGTGGTCCTACAGGGGGCGCTTTCGAGACCCAGTACTTC
.	TRBV7-2	13	TRBJ2-2	.	CASRPGFTGELFF	TGTGCCAGCAGGCCAGGGTTTACCGGGGAGCTGTTTTTT
.	TRBV12-3/TRBV12-4	13	TRBJ1-1	.	CASSYGLTTEAFF	TGTGCCAGCAGTTACGGGTTAACCACTGAAGCTTTCTTT
.	TRBV6-5	12	TRBJ1-2	.	CASSPFSGGYTF	TGTGCCAGCAGTCCGTTCTCGGGAGGCTACACCTTC
.	TRBV14	14	TRBJ1-1	.	CASSQEPGFRRAFF	TGTGCCAGCAGCCAGGAACCAGGGTTTCGACGAGCTTTCTTT
.	TRBV6-5	15	TRBJ2-1	.	CASRLYLSSYNEQFF	TGTGCCAGCAGGTTATACTTGAGCTCCTACAATGAGCAGTTCTTC
.	TRBV2	14	TRBJ1-1	.	CASKFEVADTEAFF	TGTGCCAGCAAGTTTGAGGTGGCAGACACTGAAGCTTTCTTT
TRBD1	TRBV5-8	16	TRBJ1-5	.	CASSLGTGGSTAAQHF	TGTGCCAGCAGCTTGGGGACAGGGGGTTCGACGGCGGCCCAGCATTTT
.	TRBV19	14	TRBJ1-4	once	CASSMSATNEKLFF	TGTGCCAGTAGTATGTCAGCAACTAATGAAAAACTGTTTTTT
TRBD2	TRBV10-1	17	TRBJ2-3	.	CASRDRRLAGVGGTQYF	TGCGCCAGCAGGGATCGAAGACTAGCGGGAGTTGGGGGTACGCAGTATTTT
.	TRBV12-2	16	TRBJ1-2	once	CASRSAPGQPNYGYTF	TGTGCAAGTCGTTCCGCCCCGGGACAGCCTAACTATGGCTACACCTTC
.	TRBV29-1	12	TRBJ1-3	.	CSAQGSGNTIYF	TGCAGCGCCCAGGGCTCCGGAAACACCATATATTTT
.	TRBV5-1	17	TRBJ1-4	.	CASSLRLRVQANEKLFF	TGCGCCAGCAGCTTGCGGTTGCGGGTACAAGCTAATGAAAAACTGTTTTTT
.	TRBV7-9	13	TRBJ2-7	.	CASSLAGGYEQYF	TGTGCCAGCAGCTTAGCGGGGGGTTACGAGCAGTACTTC
TRBD1	TRBV6-4	12	TRBJ1-5	.	CARGQGPQPQHF	TGTGCCAGAGGACAGGGCCCTCAGCCCCAGCATTTT
TRBD2	TRBV5-4	15	TRBJ2-1	.	CASSQASGSYNEQFF	TGTGCCAGCAGCCAGGCTAGCGGCTCCTACAATGAGCAGTTCTTC
.	TRBV5-4	15	TRBJ1-1	.	CASSSLGRAYTEAFF	TGTGCCAGCAGCTCCCTGGGCAGGGCGTACACTGAAGCTTTCTTT
.	TRBV25-1	16	TRBJ1-1	.	CASSATGGDRATEAFF	TGTGCCAGCAGTGCTACTGGGGGGGACCGGGCCACTGAAGCTTTCTTT
TRBD1	TRBV5-1	17	TRBJ1-3	.	CASSPQGGQTSGNTIYF	TGCGCCAGCAGCCCACAGGGGGGACAGACCTCTGGAAACACCATATATTTT
.	TRBV6-2/TRBV6-3	17	TRBJ1-2	.	CASSYSRTVEANYGYTF	TGTGCCAGCAGTTACTCCCGGACAGTCGAAGCTAACTATGGCTACACCTTC
.	TRBV20-1	13	TRBJ1-1	.	CSASTVPNTEAFF	TGCAGTGCTAGTACAGTACCGAACACTGAAGCTTTCTTT
TRBD1	TRBV6-6	14	TRBJ2-7	.	CASSSGQGLREQYF	TGTGCCAGCAGCTCCGGACAGGGCTTGAGGGAGCAGTACTTC
.	TRBV3-1/TRBV3-2	11	TRBJ1-1	.	CASSQAEIAFF	TGTGCCAGCAGCCAAGCGGAGATAGCTTTCTTT
.	TRBV10-1	16	TRBJ2-3	.	CASSGQPSVGTDTQYF	TGCGCCAGCAGTGGACAACCTTCCGTGGGCACAGATACGCAGTATTTT
.	TRBV3-1/TRBV3-2	15	TRBJ1-5	.	CASSQVPGSNQPQHF	TGTGCCAGCAGCCAAGTCCCCGGGTCAAATCAGCCCCAGCATTTT
.	TRBV19	15	TRBJ2-7	.	CASSIMLGQTYEQYF	TGTGCCAGTAGTATCATGCTCGGACAGACCTACGAGCAGTACTTC
TRBD1	TRBV7-6	15	TRBJ1-2	.	CASSINPGTVRGYTF	TGTGCCAGCAGCATCAATCCCGGGACAGTGAGGGGCTACACCTTC
TRBD2	TRBV30	14	TRBJ2-7	.	CAWSWAGTSGQQYF	TGTGCCTGGAGTTGGGCAGGGACTAGCGGCCAGCAGTACTTC
TRBD1	TRBV5-1	15	TRBJ1-2	.	CASSLALDRGYGYTF	TGCGCCAGCAGCTTGGCTCTGGACAGGGGCTATGGCTACACCTTC
TRBD1	TRBV4-3	15	TRBJ1-2	.	CASSQEAGGSYGYTF	TGCGCCAGCAGCCAAGAGGCAGGGGGCTCGTATGGCTACACCTTC
TRBD2	TRBV5-1	15	TRBJ2-3	.	CASRVGGAGGDTQYF	TGCGCCAGCCGGGTGGGAGGGGCCGGGGGAGATACGCAGTATTTT
TRBD1	TRBV25-1	13	TRBJ1-2	.	CASRTGGNYGHTF	TGTGCCAGCAGGACAGGGGGCAACTATGGCCACACCTTC
.	TRBV7-9	15	TRBJ2-2	.	CASSPPGANTGELFF	TGTGCCAGCAGCCCCCCAGGCGCGAACACCGGGGAGCTGTTTTTT
.	TRBV30	13	TRBJ1-3	.	CAWSVSVGNTIYF	TGTGCCTGGAGTGTTTCAGTAGGAAACACCATATATTTT
TRBD1	TRBV7-9	13	TRBJ1-3	.	CASSSGQGDTIYF	TGTGCCAGCAGCTCAGGACAGGGAGACACCATATATTTT
TRBD1	TRBV5-1	16	TRBJ2-3	.	CASSLNAGTGMDTQYF	TGCGCCAGCAGCTTGAATGCCGGGACAGGGATGGATACGCAGTATTTT
TRBD1	TRBV7-3	15	TRBJ2-1	.	CASSSTGGRYNEQFF	TGTGCCAGCAGCTCAACAGGGGGCCGGTATAATGAGCAGTTCTTC
.	TRBV3-1/TRBV3-2	16	TRBJ2-2	.	CASSQAGDSRTGELFF	TGTGCCAGCAGCCAAGCGGGGGACAGTCGCACCGGGGAGCTGTTTTTT
.	TRBV5-5	16	TRBJ2-1	.	CASSLKSESSYNEQFF	TGTGCCAGCAGCTTAAAATCGGAGAGCTCCTACAATGAGCAGTTCTTC
.	TRBV7-2	14	TRBJ2-1	.	CASRSGQRYNEQFF	TGTGCCAGCAGAAGCGGACAGCGCTACAATGAGCAGTTCTTC
TRBD1	TRBV30	13	TRBJ1-2	.	CAWRGQGSYGYTF	TGTGCCTGGAGGGGACAGGGATCGTATGGCTACACCTTC
TRBD1	TRBV6-6	15	TRBJ1-2	.	CASRFGPGQLYGYTF	TGTGCCAGCAGGTTTGGACCGGGACAGCTCTATGGCTACACCTTC
.	TRBV18	17	TRBJ1-1	.	CASSPGTGRVQRSEAFF	TGTGCCAGCTCACCTGGTACAGGGCGAGTTCAGCGTTCTGAAGCTTTCTTT
TRBD2	TRBV7-2	14	TRBJ2-1	.	CASSRDYYYNEQFF	TGTGCCAGCAGCCGGGACTACTACTACAATGAGCAGTTCTTC
TRBD1	TRBV7-9	16	TRBJ1-2	.	CASSLDLGGQNYGYTF	TGTGCCAGCAGCTTAGACCTAGGGGGACAGAACTATGGCTACACCTTC
TRBD2	TRBV7-3	16	TRBJ2-1	.	CASSLRRLAGVNEQFF	TGTGCCAGCAGCTTACGGAGACTAGCGGGAGTCAATGAGCAGTTCTTC
TRBD1	TRBV18	16	TRBJ2-6	.	CASSPSQGAGANVLTF	TGTGCCAGCTCACCATCCCAGGGGGCTGGGGCCAACGTCCTGACTTTC